This TCR beta chain was identified in a study of blood T cell repertoires in COVID-19. Across the study: COVID-19 samples from acute and convalescent phases originated in the United States, Italy and Spain. Nucleic acid was either cDNA or gDNA, and it came from T cells, B-cell-depleted T cells, or PBMCs.

In the study's own analysis: How many nucleated cells were present was estimated from reference gene primer amplification. Produced via immunoSEQ multiplex PCR; TCRdb's table is partial and in-frame only. That table supplies the V and J calls and clone size; D and trimming were determined from the DNA. The sample carries approximately 290,000 clones, about 80% recorded once. Trimming removed 6 bases from V and 5 bases from J, with 7 bases in between. CDR3 length equals 11 residues. The germline CDR1 and CDR2 sequences are LNHNV and YYDKDF (reference sequence). This chain uses TRBV15 with TRBJ2-5, with unresolved D. Specimen: peripheral blood. The source of this sequence is a person in their 70s with COVID-19, enrolled during active disease. This CDR3 is CATRQSETQYF. CDR3 DNA sequence: TGTGCCACCAGGCAGTCGGAGACCCAGTACTTC.